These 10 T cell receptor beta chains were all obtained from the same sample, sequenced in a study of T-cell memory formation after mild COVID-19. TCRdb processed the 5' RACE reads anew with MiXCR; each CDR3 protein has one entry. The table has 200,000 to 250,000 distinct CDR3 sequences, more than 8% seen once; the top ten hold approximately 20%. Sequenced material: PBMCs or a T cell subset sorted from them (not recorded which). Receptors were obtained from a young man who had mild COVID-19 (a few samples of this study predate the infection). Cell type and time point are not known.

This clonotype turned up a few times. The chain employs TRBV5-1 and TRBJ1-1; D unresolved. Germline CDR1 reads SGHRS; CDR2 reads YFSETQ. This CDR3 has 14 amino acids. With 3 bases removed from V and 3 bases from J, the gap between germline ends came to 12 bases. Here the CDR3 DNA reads TGCGCCAGCAGCTCAATGGACTGGTACACTGAAGCTTTCTTT. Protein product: CASSSMDWYTEAFF.

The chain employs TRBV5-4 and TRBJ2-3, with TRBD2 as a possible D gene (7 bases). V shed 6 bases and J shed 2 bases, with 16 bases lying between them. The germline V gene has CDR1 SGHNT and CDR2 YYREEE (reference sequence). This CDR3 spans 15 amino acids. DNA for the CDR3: TGTGCCAGCACGGGGGCGGGGGACCTCACAGATACGCAGTATTTT. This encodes CASTGAGDLTDTQYF.

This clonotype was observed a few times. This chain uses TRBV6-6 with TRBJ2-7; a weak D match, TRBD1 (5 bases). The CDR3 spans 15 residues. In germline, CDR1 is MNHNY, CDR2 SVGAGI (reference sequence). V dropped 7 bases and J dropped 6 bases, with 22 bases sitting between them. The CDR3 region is CASTTLPGSWGEQYF. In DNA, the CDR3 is TGTGCCAGCACCACTCTCCCAGGGTCGTGGGGCGAGCAGTACTTC.

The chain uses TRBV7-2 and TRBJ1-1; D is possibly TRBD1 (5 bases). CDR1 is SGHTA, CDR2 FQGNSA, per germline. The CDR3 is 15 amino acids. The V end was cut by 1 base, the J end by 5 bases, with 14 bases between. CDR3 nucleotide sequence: TGTGCCAGCAGCTTAGTCGGGGGTCTTTCTACTGAAGCTTTCTTT. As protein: CASSLVGGLSTEAFF.

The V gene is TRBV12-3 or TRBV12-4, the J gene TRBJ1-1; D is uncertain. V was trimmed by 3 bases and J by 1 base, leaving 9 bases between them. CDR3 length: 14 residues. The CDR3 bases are TGTGCCAGCAGTTTCACTACGGAGAACACTGAAGCTTTCTTT. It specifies CASSFTTENTEAFF.

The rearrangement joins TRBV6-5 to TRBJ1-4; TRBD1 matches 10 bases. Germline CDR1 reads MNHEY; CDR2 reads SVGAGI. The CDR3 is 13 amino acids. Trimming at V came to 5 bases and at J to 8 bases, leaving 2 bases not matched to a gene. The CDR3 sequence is CASSGTGVEKLFF. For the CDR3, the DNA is TGTGCCAGCAGTGGGACAGGGGTGGAAAAACTGTTTTTT.

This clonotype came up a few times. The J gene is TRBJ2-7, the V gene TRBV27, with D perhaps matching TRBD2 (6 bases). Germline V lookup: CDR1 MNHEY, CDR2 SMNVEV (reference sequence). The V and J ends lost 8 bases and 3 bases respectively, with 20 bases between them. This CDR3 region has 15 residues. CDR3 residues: CASSQYGGYRYEQYV. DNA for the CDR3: TGTGCCAGCTCCCAGTATGGGGGGTACCGCTACGAGCAGTACGTC.

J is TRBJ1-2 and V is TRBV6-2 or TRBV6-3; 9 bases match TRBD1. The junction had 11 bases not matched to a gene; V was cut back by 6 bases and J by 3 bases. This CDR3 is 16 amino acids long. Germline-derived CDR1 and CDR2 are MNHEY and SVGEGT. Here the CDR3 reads CASSGPGQGMDYGYTF. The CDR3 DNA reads TGTGCCAGCAGCGGACCGGGACAGGGTATGGACTATGGCTACACCTTC.

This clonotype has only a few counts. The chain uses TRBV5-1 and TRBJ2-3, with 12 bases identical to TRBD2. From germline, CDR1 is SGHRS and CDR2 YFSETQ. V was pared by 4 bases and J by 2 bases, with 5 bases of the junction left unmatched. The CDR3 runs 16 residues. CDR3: CASSLRTSGATDTQYF. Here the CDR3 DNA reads TGCGCCAGCAGCCTCAGGACTAGCGGGGCCACAGATACGCAGTATTTT.

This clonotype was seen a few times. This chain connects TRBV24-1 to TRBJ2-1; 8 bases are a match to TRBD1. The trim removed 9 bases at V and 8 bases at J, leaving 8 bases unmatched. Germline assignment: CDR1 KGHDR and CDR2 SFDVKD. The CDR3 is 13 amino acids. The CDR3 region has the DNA TGTGCCACCGGGGGCAGGGGGCTCGATGAGCAGTTCTTC. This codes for CATGGRGLDEQFF.